The 7 T cell receptor beta chains below were found in one sample sequenced in a study of tumor and adjacent non-tumor tissue in lung cancer. This sample's RNA came from whole unsorted tissue. Three rounds of nested PCR, following a modified ARM-PCR protocol, produced the TCRbeta library. TCRdb re-called the multiplex PCR reads through MiXCR, storing one row per CDR3 protein. The table lists around 99,000 distinct CDR3 sequences, more than 70% of them singletons, with more than 35% in the top ten. The specimen sequenced was lung tumor tissue. The receptors originated from an older woman with non-small cell lung cancer.

This clonotype was seen ten or more times. The chain carries TRBV28 and TRBJ2-7, with 7 bases matching TRBD2. The V and J ends lost 6 bases and 4 bases, in that order; junction bases with no gene match: 9. Germline lookup yields CDR1 MDHEN and CDR2 SYDVKM. The CDR3 is made up of 14 amino acids. CDR3 nucleotide sequence: TGTGCCAGCAGCCTACTAGCGCGACTGTACGAGCAGTACTTC. Translation gives CASSLLARLYEQYF.

Worth noting for this clonotype: The final CDR3 position lacks the conserved phenylalanine or tryptophan, pointing to a likely read error. The chain carries TRBV5-1 and TRBJ2-7, with D unclear. CDR3 length equals 13 residues. Trimming cost V 3 bases and J 2 bases, with 9 bases left between them. CDR1 SGHRS and CDR2 YFSETQ come from the germline V gene. The CDR3 coding sequence is TGCGCCAGCAGCTCCAGGACGACCTACGAGCAGTACTTG. Translated, it gives CASSSRTTYEQYL.

The chain uses TRBV20-1 and TRBJ2-3, with D possibly being TRBD1 (5 bases). Germline values: CDR1 DFQATT, CDR2 SNEGSKA (reference sequence). The CDR3 totals 16 residues. V lost 3 bases and J lost 5, with 21 bases in between. The CDR3 region is CSASYGGADTRDTQYF. Written as DNA, the CDR3 is TGCAGTGCTAGCTATGGTGGGGCCGATACAAGAGATACGCAGTATTTT.

As concerns this clonotype: Relative to the germline gene, one junction end is altered; a read error may explain this. V gene TRBV6-1 combines with J gene TRBJ2-5, with D maybe TRBD1 (5 bases). CDR3 length: 13 residues. The germline CDR1 and CDR2 sequences are MNHNS and SASEGT. CDR3 amino acids: CATSEHRKETQYF. CDR3 nucleotides: TGCGCCACCAGTGAGCACAGGAAAGAGACCCAGTACTTC.

About this clonotype: A much larger clone lies a single base off, so this may be a read error. V and J are TRBV6-2 or TRBV6-3 and TRBJ2-7; 7 nucleotides line up with TRBD1. CDR1 MNHEY and CDR2 SVGEGT come from the germline V gene. The CDR3 has 14 residues. Trimming removed 2 bases from V and 3 bases from J; junction bases left unmatched: 4. The CDR3, as DNA: TGTGCCAGCAGTTACCCGGGGACAGACTACGAGCAGTACTTC. The encoded protein is CASSYPGTDYEQYF.

To note about this clonotype: This could be a read error, since a much larger clone is one nucleotide away. This chain links TRBV6-6 with TRBJ2-3, with 7 nucleotides matching TRBD1. The CDR3 has 14 amino acids. J lost 7 bases, V lost 6 bases, and 10 bases had no gene match. Germline V lookup: CDR1 MNHNY, CDR2 SVGAGI (reference sequence). The CDR3 DNA is TGTGCCAGCAGCCTAACGACAGGGACAAATACGCAGTATTTT. Translated, it gives CASSLTTGTNTQYF.

V gene TRBV29-1 combines with J gene TRBJ1-1, with D possibly matching TRBD1 (5 bases). Per the germline V gene, CDR1 is SQVTM and CDR2 is ANQGSEA. CDR3 length equals 13 residues. V gave up 7 bases and J gave up 2 bases, with 14 bases separating them. CDR3 loop: CSARQNLNTEAFF. CDR3 DNA sequence: TGCAGCGCTAGACAGAACCTAAACACTGAAGCTTTCTTT.